This paragraph covers one T cell receptor beta chain sequence. Its antigen remains unknown. TCRdb reanalysed the reads using MiXCR and keeps one entry per CDR3 protein. Of approximately 110,000 distinct CDR3 sequences listed, roughly two fifths are singletons. The sample belongs to a study of T cell repertoires in cytomegalovirus infection. The CDR3 spans 17 residues. From germline, CDR1 is MNHEY and CDR2 SMNVEV (reference sequence). With 5 bases clipped from V and 6 bases from J, the junction kept 18 bases outside the gene matches. Whole-study results and caveats: CMV-specific TCR beta clonotypes restricted by HLA-C were the ones dominating the ex vivo response. Public TCR beta family frequency separated CMV-and-HLA carriers, including in an independent cohort.

The sequence was obtained from a human donor in good health (CMV status not recorded). Some clones in this sample may be carry-over from other donors' samples. The sequences come from CD8+ T cells from cultured PBMCs, collected from culture after CMV antigen stimulation. The chain recombines TRBV27 with TRBJ1-2, with 7 bases fitting TRBD1. CDR3 region: CASSPFGQVHPQDGYTF. DNA of the CDR3: TGTGCCAGCAGTCCATTCGGACAGGTTCACCCCCAGGATGGCTACACCTTC.